These T cell receptor beta chains were read from a single sample in a study of cytomegalovirus exposure and HLA in healthy donors. Data came from immunoSEQ multiplex PCR; TCRdb stores just in-frame clones and leaves some out. In the table there are around 170,000 clones, 80% to 85% of which are singletons. Sequencing was performed on PBMCs. The origin of the receptors is a woman aged 18 to 35 in good health and CMV-seronegative. Both conserved end residues are part of each CDR3.

v_call: TRBV11-2; j_call: TRBJ2-2; cdr3_aa: CASSVDLAGVELFF
v_call: TRBV5-6; j_call: TRBJ2-3; cdr3_aa: CASSLRGITSTDTQYF
v_call: TRBV13; j_call: TRBJ1-6; cdr3_aa: CASSPRDRANSPLHF
v_call: TRBV11-2; j_call: TRBJ2-1; cdr3_aa: CASSLVDRGVYNEQFF
v_call: TRBV7-9; j_call: TRBJ2-3; cdr3_aa: CASRREGKDTQYF
v_call: TRBV6-5; j_call: TRBJ1-4; cdr3_aa: CASRPGTSNEKLFF
v_call: TRBV7-2; j_call: TRBJ1-1; cdr3_aa: CASSLLGVGTEAFF
v_call: TRBV5-1; j_call: TRBJ2-2; cdr3_aa: CASSRSAGGPDGELFF
v_call: TRBV5-1; j_call: TRBJ2-3; cdr3_aa: CASSLVGVTDTQYF
v_call: TRBV28; j_call: TRBJ2-4; cdr3_aa: CASSETGLPKNIQYF